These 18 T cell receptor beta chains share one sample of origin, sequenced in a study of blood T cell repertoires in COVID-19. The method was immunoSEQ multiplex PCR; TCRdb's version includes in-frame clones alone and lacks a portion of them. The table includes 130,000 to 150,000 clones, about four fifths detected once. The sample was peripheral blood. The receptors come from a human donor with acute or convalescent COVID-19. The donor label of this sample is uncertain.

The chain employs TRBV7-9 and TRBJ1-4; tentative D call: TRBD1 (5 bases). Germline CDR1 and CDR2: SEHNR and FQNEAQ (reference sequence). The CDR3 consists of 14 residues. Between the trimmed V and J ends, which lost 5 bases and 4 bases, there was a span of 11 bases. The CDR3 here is CASSHDRDNEKLFF. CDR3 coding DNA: TGTGCCAGCAGCCACGACAGAGATAATGAAAAACTGTTTTTT.

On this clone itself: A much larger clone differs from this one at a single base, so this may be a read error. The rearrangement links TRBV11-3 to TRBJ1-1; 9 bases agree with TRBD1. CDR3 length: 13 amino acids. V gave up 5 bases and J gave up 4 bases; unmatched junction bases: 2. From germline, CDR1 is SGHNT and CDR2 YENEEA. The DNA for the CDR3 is TGTGCCAGCAGCGTGACAGGGGGCACTGAAGCTTTCTTT. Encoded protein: CASSVTGGTEAFF.

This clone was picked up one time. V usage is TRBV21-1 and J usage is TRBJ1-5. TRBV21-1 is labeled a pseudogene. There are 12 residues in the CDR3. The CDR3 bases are TGTGCCCCGGTGGGGGGGGATCAGCCCCAGCATTTT. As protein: CAPVGGDQPQHF.

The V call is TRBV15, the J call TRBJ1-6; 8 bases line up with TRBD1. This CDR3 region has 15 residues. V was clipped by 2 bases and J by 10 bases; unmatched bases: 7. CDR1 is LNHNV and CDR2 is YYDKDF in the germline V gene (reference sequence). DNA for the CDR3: TGTGCCACCAGCAGAACCACAGGGGGACGGTCACCCCTCCACTTT. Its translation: CATSRTTGGRSPLHF.

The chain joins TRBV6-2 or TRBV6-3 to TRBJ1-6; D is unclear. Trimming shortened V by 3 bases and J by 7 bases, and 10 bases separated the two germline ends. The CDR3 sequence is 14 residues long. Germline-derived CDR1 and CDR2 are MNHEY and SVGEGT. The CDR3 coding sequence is TGTGCCAGCAGTTATCGGGTTGAAAATTCACCCCTCCACTTT. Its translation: CASSYRVENSPLHF.

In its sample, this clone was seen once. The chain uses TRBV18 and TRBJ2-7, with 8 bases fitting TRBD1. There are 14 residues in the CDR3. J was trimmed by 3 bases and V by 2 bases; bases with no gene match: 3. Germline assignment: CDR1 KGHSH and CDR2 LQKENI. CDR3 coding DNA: TGTGCCAGCTCACCAAGGACAGGGCTCTACGAGCAGTACTTC. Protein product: CASSPRTGLYEQYF.

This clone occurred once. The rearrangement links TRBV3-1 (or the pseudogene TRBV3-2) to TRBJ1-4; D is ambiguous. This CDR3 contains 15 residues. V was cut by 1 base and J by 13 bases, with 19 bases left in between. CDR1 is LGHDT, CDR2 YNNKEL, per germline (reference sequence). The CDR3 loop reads CASSQGGWARRGLFF. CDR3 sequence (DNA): TGTGCCAGCAGCCAAGGAGGGTGGGCCCGGAGAGGACTGTTTTTT.

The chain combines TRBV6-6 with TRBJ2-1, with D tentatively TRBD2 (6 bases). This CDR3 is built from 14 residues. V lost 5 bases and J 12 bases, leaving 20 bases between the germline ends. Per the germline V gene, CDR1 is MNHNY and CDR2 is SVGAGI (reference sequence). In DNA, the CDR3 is TGTGCCAGCAGTCTAGGACTATCGTACGATGGGCAGTTCTTC. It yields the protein CASSLGLSYDGQFF.

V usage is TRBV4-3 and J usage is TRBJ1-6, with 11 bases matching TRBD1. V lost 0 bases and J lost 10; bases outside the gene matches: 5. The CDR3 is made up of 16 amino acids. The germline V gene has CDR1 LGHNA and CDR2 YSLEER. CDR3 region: CASSQDTGTGGSPLHF. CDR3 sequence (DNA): TGCGCCAGCAGCCAAGATACCGGGACAGGGGGATCACCCCTCCACTTT.

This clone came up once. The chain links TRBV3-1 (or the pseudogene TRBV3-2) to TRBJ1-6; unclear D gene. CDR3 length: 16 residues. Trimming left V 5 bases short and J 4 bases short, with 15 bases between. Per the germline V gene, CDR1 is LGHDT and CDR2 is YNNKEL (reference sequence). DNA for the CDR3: TGTGCCAGCAGCTTATCGTTAAGTAGATATAATTCACCCCTCCACTTT. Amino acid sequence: CASSLSLSRYNSPLHF.

CDR3 residues: CASSLSRTGGLSSYEQYF. The CDR3 nucleotides are TGTGCCAGCAGCTTATCCCGGACAGGGGGCTTGAGCTCCTACGAGCAGTACTTC. The chain uses TRBV7-2 and TRBJ2-7; the match to TRBD1 covers 11 bases. Germline V gene lookup returns CDR1 SGHTA and CDR2 FQGNSA. This CDR3 contains 18 residues. After removal of 2 bases from V and 0 bases from J, the junction contained 9 bases not matched to a gene.

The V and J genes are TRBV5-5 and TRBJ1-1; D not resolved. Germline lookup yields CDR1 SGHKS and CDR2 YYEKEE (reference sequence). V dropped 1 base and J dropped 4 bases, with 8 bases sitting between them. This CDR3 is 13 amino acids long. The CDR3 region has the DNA TGTGCCAGCAGCTTGAGCACCGGCACTGAAGCTTTCTTT. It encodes CASSLSTGTEAFF.

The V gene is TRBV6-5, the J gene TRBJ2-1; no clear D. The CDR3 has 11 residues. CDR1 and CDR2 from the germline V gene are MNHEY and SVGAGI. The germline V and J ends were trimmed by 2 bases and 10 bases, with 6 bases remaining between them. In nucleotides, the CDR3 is TGTGCCAGCAGTTACCCAGGAGAGCAGTTCTTC. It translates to CASSYPGEQFF.

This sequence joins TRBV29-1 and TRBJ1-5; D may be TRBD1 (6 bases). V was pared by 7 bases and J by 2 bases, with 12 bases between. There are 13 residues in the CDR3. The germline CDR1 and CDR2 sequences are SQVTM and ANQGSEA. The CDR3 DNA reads TGCAGCGCTCAGGGGATGGGCAATCAGCCCCAGCATTTT. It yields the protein CSAQGMGNQPQHF.

The CDR3 sequence is CASRPYKRGGTGELFF. The CDR3 DNA reads as TGTGCCAGCAGACCGTACAAGCGGGGGGGCACCGGGGAGCTGTTTTTT. The chain carries TRBV5-4 and TRBJ2-2; 10 bases are shared with TRBD2. V was clipped by 5 bases and J by 4 bases; unmatched bases: 8. Germline V gives CDR1 SGHNT, CDR2 YYREEE (reference sequence). The CDR3 contains 16 residues.

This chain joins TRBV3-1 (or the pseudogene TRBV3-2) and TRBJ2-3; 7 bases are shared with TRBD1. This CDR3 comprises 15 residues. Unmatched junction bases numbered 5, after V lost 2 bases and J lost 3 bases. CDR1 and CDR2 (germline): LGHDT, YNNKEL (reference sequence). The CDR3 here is CASSQPTGLTDTQYF. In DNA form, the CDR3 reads TGTGCCAGCAGCCAACCGACAGGGCTTACAGATACGCAGTATTTT.

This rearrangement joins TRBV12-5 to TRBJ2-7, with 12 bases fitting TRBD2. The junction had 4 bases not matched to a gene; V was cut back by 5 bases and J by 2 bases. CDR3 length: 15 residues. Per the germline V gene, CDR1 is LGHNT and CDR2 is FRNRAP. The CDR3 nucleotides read TGTGCTAGTGGTATCCGACTAGCGGGGGCCTACGAGCAGTACTTC. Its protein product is CASGIRLAGAYEQYF.

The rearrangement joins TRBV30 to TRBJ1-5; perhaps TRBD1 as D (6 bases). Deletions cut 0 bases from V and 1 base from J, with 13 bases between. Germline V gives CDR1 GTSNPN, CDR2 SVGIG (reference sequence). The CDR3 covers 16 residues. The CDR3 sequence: CAWSVQPGTSNQPQHF. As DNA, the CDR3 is TGTGCCTGGAGTGTACAACCAGGGACAAGCAATCAGCCCCAGCATTTT.